This T cell receptor (beta chain) was recorded in a study of shared clonotypes between healthy human individuals. Study details: Aged between 18 and 49, the donors were a couple of women and three men. The study, taken as a whole, reports: When naive CD4 clonotypes were compared across a handful of donors, around 5% were shared. Clonotypes not shared had lower generation probabilities than those common to all four donors.

With respect to this clone: The antigen remains undetermined.

On sorted subsets, replicate PCRs used 150 to 250 ng DNA, or 25,000 to 35,000 T cell genomes. TCRdb keeps only in-frame clones here, not all; method: immunoSEQ multiplex PCR. The data hold fewer than 1.4 million clones, with 75% to 85% observed a single time. The receptor comes from a man aged 18 to 29 in good health. Some clones in this sample may be carry-over from other donors' samples. Sequenced input: memory CD4+ T cells from PBMCs. Regarding subset: CD45RA-negative fraction.

As DNA, the CDR3 is TGCAGCGTGACGCCCAGACAGGGGGCGAGGGAGACCCAGTACTTC. Protein product: CSVTPRQGARETQYF. The V gene is TRBV29-1, the J gene TRBJ2-5; TRBD1 aligns across 10 bases. CDR3 length: 15 amino acids. From germline, CDR1 is SQVTM and CDR2 ANQGSEA. After removal of 6 bases from V and 5 bases from J, the junction contained 12 bases not matched to a gene.